Shown below are 15 T cell receptor beta chains from a single sample sequenced in a study of T cells in Graves' hyperthyroidism and ophthalmopathy. RNA transcripts served as the template for amplifying TCR beta CDR3 regions. In the first-round RT-PCR of the TCR CDR3, the HTBI primer set was used. TCRdb reanalysed the multiplex PCR reads using MiXCR and keeps one entry per CDR3 protein. This sample has 500,000 to 600,000 distinct CDR3 sequences, with just under 20% found just once. The sequencing input was blood. These receptors all come from a man aged 35-49 years with Graves' ophthalmopathy.

The chain joins TRBV20-1 to TRBJ1-6; D uncertain. V lost 3 bases, J lost 3 bases, and 12 bases lay in between. Germline CDR1 is DFQATT and CDR2 is SNEGSKA (reference sequence). CDR3 length: 15 amino acids. CDR3 amino acids: CSASHGLSYNSPLHF. CDR3 nucleotide sequence: TGCAGTGCTAGCCACGGACTGAGCTATAATTCACCCCTCCACTTT.

This clonotype was detected only a few times. The chain couples TRBV5-6 to TRBJ2-1, with a possible D match to TRBD2 (7 bases). The V and J ends lost 3 bases and 5 bases respectively, with 18 bases between them. CDR1 is SGHDT and CDR2 is YYEEEE in the germline V gene. The CDR3 sequence is 16 residues long. The CDR3 nucleotides read TGTGCCAGCAGCTCCCTAGGGGGAGGGCCCGACAATGAGCAGTTCTTC. Its protein is CASSSLGGGPDNEQFF. Supplemented by reference TRBV5-6 and TRBJ2-1, the full variable domain reads DAGVTQSPTHLIKTRGQQVTLRCSPKSGHDTVSWYQQALGQGPQFIFQYYEEEERQRGNFPDRFSGHQFPNYSSELNVNALLLGDSALYLCASSSLGGGPDNEQFFGPGTRLTVL.

This clonotype came up a few times. This chain connects TRBV4-1 to TRBJ2-7; 9 positions agree with TRBD1. V gave up 1 base and J gave up 3 bases; unmatched junction bases: 10. Germline CDR1 MGHRA, CDR2 YSYEKL. The CDR3 consists of 17 residues. This CDR3 is CASSQGYVPGQGYEQYF. The CDR3, as DNA: TGCGCCAGCAGCCAAGGATACGTCCCGGGACAGGGCTACGAGCAGTACTTC.

This clonotype was detected ten times or more. The chain links TRBV18 to TRBJ2-7; unclear D gene. The V gene lost 3 bases and the J gene lost 5 bases, with 8 bases spanning the gap. Per germline, CDR1 KGHSH and CDR2 LQKENI. The CDR3 consists of 12 residues. The CDR3 region has the DNA TGTGCCAGCTCACCCAATTCCCACGAGCAGTACTTC. This encodes CASSPNSHEQYF.

The chain's CDR3 is CSVQHTDTQYF. The CDR3 DNA reads TGCAGCGTCCAACACACGGATACGCAGTATTTT. The chain carries TRBV29-1 and TRBJ2-3; D gene unclear. In germline, CDR1 is SQVTM, CDR2 ANQGSEA. This CDR3 spans 11 amino acids. Trimming took off 6 bases at V and 6 bases at J, with 10 bases between the two ends.

V gene TRBV24-1 combines with J gene TRBJ2-3; 7 nucleotides line up with TRBD2. This CDR3 has 16 amino acids. J gave up 5 bases and V 2 bases, and 9 bases lay outside the gene matches. CDR1 and CDR2 (germline): KGHDR, SFDVKD. The CDR3 is CATSDSGSGAEDTQYF. The CDR3 DNA follows: TGTGCCACCAGTGATTCGGGGAGCGGGGCCGAAGATACGCAGTATTTT.

This clonotype was counted many times. This chain joins TRBV5-4 and TRBJ1-2; 9 bases are shared with TRBD1. The CDR3 extends over 14 amino acids. Germline V gives CDR1 SGHNT, CDR2 YYREEE (reference sequence). With 1 base clipped from V and 5 bases from J, the junction kept 3 bases outside the gene matches. The chain's CDR3 is CASSLPGTGYGYTF. The CDR3 nucleotides are TGTGCCAGCAGCTTGCCCGGGACAGGGTATGGCTACACCTTC.

The chain has TRBV20-1 and TRBJ1-1, with 8 bases identical to TRBD1. The CDR3 runs to 13 residues. With 6 bases clipped from V and 1 base from J, the junction kept 4 bases outside the gene matches. Germline-derived CDR1 and CDR2 are DFQATT and SNEGSKA (reference sequence). For the CDR3, the DNA is TGCAGTGCCACCGGACAGGGGAACACTGAAGCTTTCTTT. This sequence encodes CSATGQGNTEAFF.

This sequence joins TRBV4-1 and TRBJ2-7; 10 bases are a match to TRBD1. The CDR3 extends over 17 amino acids. From germline, CDR1 is MGHRA and CDR2 YSYEKL. V gave up 4 bases and J gave up 5 bases; unmatched junction bases: 14. As DNA, the CDR3 is TGCGCCAGCAGCCCCAGACAGGGGGCGTACGGGAAGAACGAGCAGTACTTC. It translates to CASSPRQGAYGKNEQYF.

In this sample, this clonotype turned up a few times. This chain links TRBV5-1 with TRBJ1-6, with 7 bases matching TRBD1. Germline assignment: CDR1 SGHRS and CDR2 YFSETQ. The CDR3 loop spans 15 amino acids. V trimming: 5 bases; J trimming: 1 base; junction bases outside the gene matches: 3. The DNA of the CDR3 is TGCGCCAGCAGAGGACAGGATTCCTATAATTCACCCCTCCACTTT. Protein: CASRGQDSYNSPLHF.

There are a few counts of this clonotype. This rearrangement joins TRBV20-1 to TRBJ2-2, with 10 bases matching TRBD2. CDR1 is DFQATT, CDR2 SNEGSKA, per germline (reference sequence). V shed 3 bases, J shed 5 bases, and the junction held 9 bases outside the gene matches. The CDR3 sequence is 16 residues long. The CDR3 nucleotides read TGCAGTGCTAGTCCAGCGGGAGGGCCGTGGACCGGGGAGCTGTTTTTT. Translation gives CSASPAGGPWTGELFF.

This rearrangement joins TRBV7-2 to TRBJ2-7; 10 bases agree with TRBD2. This CDR3 contains 16 residues. V dropped 4 bases and J dropped 0; count of bases not matched to a gene: 6. Looked up from germline, CDR1 is SGHTA and CDR2 is FQGNSA. In DNA form, the CDR3 reads TGTGCCAGCAGCTCACAAGCGGGAGGGTCCTCCTACGAGCAGTACTTC. It codes for CASSSQAGGSSYEQYF.

This clonotype was counted between two and nine times. The chain joins TRBV20-1 to TRBJ2-1; 8 nucleotides line up with TRBD1. CDR3 length: 14 amino acids. Trimming removed 3 bases from V and 5 bases from J; junction bases left unmatched: 6. The V gene's germline CDR1 is DFQATT and CDR2 SNEGSKA (reference sequence). This CDR3 is CSARRTGKDNEQFF. The CDR3 bases are TGCAGTGCTAGGAGGACAGGGAAAGACAATGAGCAGTTCTTC.

This clonotype occurred many times. The chain recombines TRBV20-1 with TRBJ2-1; the D gene could be TRBD1 or TRBD2 (5 bases each). The CDR3 is 12 residues long. Trimming pared 3 bases from V and 14 bases from J, leaving 17 bases between. Germline loops: CDR1 DFQATT, CDR2 SNEGSKA (reference sequence). In DNA form, the CDR3 reads TGCAGTGCTAGGCCCGGGACCACCGAGGAGTTCTTC. It encodes CSARPGTTEEFF.

Many counts were recorded for this clonotype. The rearrangement joins TRBV12-3 or TRBV12-4 to TRBJ2-1, with D possibly called TRBD1 or TRBD2 (7 bases each). Trimming shortened V by 2 bases and J by 7 bases, and 12 bases separated the two germline ends. This CDR3 has 14 residues. The CDR3 region has the DNA TGTGCCAGCAGTTTACAGGGGGGGATGAATGAGCAGTTCTTC. This codes for CASSLQGGMNEQFF.